This entry features one TCR beta chain sequence. Using a J-beta primer mix together with a sample-barcoded 5' primer, a second PCR was run for roughly 7 to 12 cycles. TCRdb reanalysed the 5' RACE reads using MiXCR and keeps one entry per CDR3 protein. The sample has some 1,500,000 distinct CDR3 sequences, about 42% seen once. V was cut by 3 bases and J by 7 bases, with 7 bases left in between. Germline-derived CDR1 and CDR2 are SQVTM and ANQGSEA. CDR3 length: 11 residues. The data stem from a study of blood T cells in healthy people across ages. The sequenced material came from blood. The receptor's source is a woman aged 18-35 years in good health. The chain joins TRBV29-1 to TRBJ2-1, with D unclear. Written as DNA, the CDR3 is TGCAGCGTTGACTATAAAAATGAGCAGTTCTTC. This codes for CSVDYKNEQFF.